The present entry profiles one T cell receptor (beta chain) with its context. The antigen remains unidentified. Time point specified: baseline, week 1 (first vaccination visit). Sample treatment: pre-vaccination baseline after standard-of-care therapy. Method: immunoSEQ multiplex PCR; TCRdb's copy keeps in-frame clones and lacks some. The sample lists about 15,000 clones, around 89% seen once, with around 9% in the top ten. The data stem from a study of a mutant IDH1 vaccine in newly diagnosed glioma. Study information: Patients got radiotherapy, temozolomide, or both beforehand, and most got both.

The CDR3 totals 15 residues. The V gene's germline CDR1 is MNHNY and CDR2 SVGAGI (reference sequence). The germline V and J ends were trimmed by 5 bases and 4 bases, with 17 bases remaining between them. Study-wide results and caveats: No link was apparently found between pseudoprogression and changes in top peripheral T cell clonotypes. Among all patients, vaccine-induced immune responses occurred in 90% to 95%.

The sequencing here drew on PBMCs, taken from a glioma patient treated with radiotherapy, temozolomide or both. The sequence came from a woman in her thirties or forties with glioma. Some clones in this sample may be carry-over from other donors' samples. The genes are TRBV6-6 and TRBJ2-5; TRBD1 is a possible D gene (6 bases). The CDR3 is CASSLNRVRGETQYF. The CDR3 coding sequence is TGTGCCAGCAGTCTTAACAGGGTCAGGGGAGAGACCCAGTACTTC.